The entry below describes one T cell receptor beta chain. The antigen this receptor binds is unknown. No much larger clone exists at a distance of one base, and base qualities are not known. The library was produced with the immunoSEQ multiplex PCR assay. For the multiplex PCR, a mixture combining 60 forward primers for TCR Vbeta segments and 13 reverse primers for TCR Jbeta segments was used. Amplification of the CDR3 region of rearranged TCR beta genes was performed with a multiplex PCR assay on genomic DNA. The Illumina HiSeq System was used to sequence the amplified TCR beta libraries as 87-base-pair reads. In the source study's methods: In a later analysis, roughly 80 million unique TCR beta chains were counted across the 500 to 850 repertoires, and about 10 million of these chains were shared by at least two donors. Raw reads were error-corrected and collapsed into unique sequences with a nearest-neighbor algorithm that merged closely related sequences to remove PCR and sequencing errors. Alignment of CDR3 sequences to IMGT reference sequences was used to assign V, D and J gene segments. For a sequence to be retained, a match of at least six nucleotides was required to both a V gene segment and a J gene segment. Rearrangements were classified as productive when the CDR3 lacked stop codons and remained in frame with V and J, and all other rearrangements were classified as non-productive. CDR3 was defined according to IMGT convention as the region running from the second conserved V-encoded cysteine to the conserved J-encoded phenylalanine. Sequences without an unambiguous match to a single V gene segment were excluded from the earlier analysis of 450 to 650 of the donors. An earlier analysis of almost 600 of the donors classified V segments as functional when productive rearrangements were above 56.7% and as segregating when the standard deviation between donors was above 5%. To diagnose cytomegalovirus status from the catalog of TCR beta chain sequences, a statistical classification framework was built. In a later analysis, TCR nucleotide sequences were compared against IMGT/GENE-DB human TR gene sequences so that V and J genes could be assigned. The TCRdist pipeline was used in a later analysis to assign CDR3 sequences and most-parsimonious VDJ recombination scenarios. In a later analysis, every TCR beta chain was defined by the combination of its CDR3 amino acid sequence and its V-gene family, and reads without a unique V-gene family were dropped. As a way to deal with suspected cross-contamination and a sequencing artifact, a later analysis dropped hundreds of nucleotide sequences that were highly shared and had low generation probability. For each public chain, a later analysis derived a clonal expansion index from normalized ranks of inferred template counts within each repertoire. Generation probabilities in a later analysis came from a VDJ recombination model fitted to out-of-frame rearrangements, and those results were checked against IGoR. In a later analysis, hypergeometric tests were used to score TCR-TCR, TCR-HLA and TCR-CMV co-occurrence, with a repertoire-size bias correction applied to TCR pairs. To estimate false discovery rates, a later analysis permuted the HLA or CMV assignments 20 times. A later analysis grouped co-occurring TCRs with DBSCAN, adding TCRdist sequence similarity when clustering within HLA-allele-positive subsets. For co-occurrence clustering, repertoires with fewer than 30,000 or more than 120,000 public chains were excluded, along with roughly 5 repertoires with anomalous nucleotide sharing. The table was pulled from immuneACCESS by TCRdb, which kept in-frame rearrangements only. Such tables lose some clones; where checked, under half of the loss comes from unresolved V genes, and the rest has no known cause. That table supplies the V and J calls and clone size; D and trimming were determined from the DNA. Counted in this sample were 150,000 to 200,000 clones; about 72% of them appeared once. The top ten clonotypes cover under 3% of the sample.

The cohort was made up of roughly 670 healthy bone marrow donors. At the time of sampling, every cohort member was nominally healthy, though immune exposures that went unrecorded were likely present. Of the 690 or so cohort members, around 280 had positive CMV serostatus and 350 to 450 had negative CMV serostatus, and CMV serostatus was not recorded for the donor. Every donor gave a peripheral blood sample, and the peripheral blood mononuclear cells from that sample were used for TCR beta sequencing. Genomic DNA was extracted from the blood cell samples with the Qiagen DNeasy Blood Extraction Kit. This entry comes from a study of cytomegalovirus exposure and HLA in healthy donors (dated by TCRdb to 2015 to 2018). Study-level background: An earlier analysis of 587 of the donors reported around 280 Gb of sequence data and around 120 million unique TCR beta sequences obtained from about 200 million T cells. An early release covering roughly 640 HLA-typed donors comprised approximately 300 gigabases of sequencing data and tens of millions of unique TCR sequences. The genetic ancestry cluster associated with self-reported Caucasian donors included roughly 84% of the approximately 430 genotyped donors. The study was designed to test whether signatures of past pathogen exposure could be identified by cataloging public T cell receptors. Using immunosequencing, the study profiled T cell repertoires from 666 subjects and related those repertoires to cytomegalovirus serostatus. In addition to the first cohort of approximately 670 subjects, a separate validation cohort of approximately 110 different subjects was used. To predict cytomegalovirus infection status, the study brought together high-throughput TCR immunosequencing, statistical association of individual TCRs with disease status, and machine learning. A later analysis re-analyzed previously published TCR beta repertoires from roughly 630 donors and added high-resolution HLA genotyping to study TCR occurrence patterns. Rather than drawing on any new phenotypic data, the later analysis identified candidate immune exposures from TCR beta sequences and the way those sequences occurred across donors. An earlier analysis of 587 of the donors applied high-throughput TCR beta sequencing to assess whether each TCR beta V gene segment acted as functional or pseudogenic. Donor age, sex, ethnicity and CMV serostatus were compiled alongside the repertoire data. In a later genetic analysis, genome-wide SNP genotypes for 398 of the 666 donors were used, and that subset was treated as a discovery cohort. All discovery cohort repertoires had been generated using a single sequencing platform. Class I and class II HLA loci were covered by the typing at four-digit resolution. Typing coverage varied by locus: about 629-640 donors for A, B, C, DRB1 and DQB1; more than 500 for DQA1; approximately 570 for DPA1; roughly 450 for DPB1. Four or five DR-DQ haplotypes were handled as single units for association and clustering, since linkage in the cohort was strong. Among 350 to 400 genotyped donors of the cohort, an average of roughly 240,000 unique TCR beta nucleotide sequences were sequenced per donor, about a sixth of them non-productive. What the work shows at the level of the full study, not this receptor alone: A cluster of highly shared sequence variants was judged likely to represent a technical artifact of the sequencing pipeline. In a later analysis, HLA-associated TCR beta chains were found to be more clonally expanded and to have lower generation probabilities than equally common non-associated chains. At a false discovery rate of 0.05, a later analysis linked 16,951 TCR beta sequences to specific HLA alleles. The classifier was reported to diagnose cytomegalovirus status with high specificity and sensitivity in both the original cohort and the validation cohort. In a later analysis, several top co-occurrence clusters were reported to appear linked to parvovirus B19, influenza, CMV and Epstein-Barr virus. Correlated functional status among segregating V segments might reflect linkage disequilibrium, but an unknown experimental factor could not be ruled out. Around 16 rarely observed V segments, including chromosome 9 orphons, were excluded from the earlier analysis of about 500 of the donors because counts were too low. For the cohort, immune exposure information was limited to CMV serostatus. The study gave a list of around 170 TCR beta chains associated with cytomegalovirus. An association between a missense DCLRE1C variant and V-gene and J-gene trimming of TCR beta chains was found in a later genetic analysis and replicated in an independent cohort. A few of the identified cytomegalovirus-associated TCR beta chains were confirmed in vitro to be specific for cytomegalovirus antigens. Broadly in line with IMGT annotations, most TCR beta V segments showed up in productive rearrangements about 87% or about 30% of the time in an earlier analysis of 587 of the donors. It was suggested by the authors that the approach could potentially be generalized to other disease states and immunological phenotypes. HLA typing was unavailable for some donors at each locus, so association tests used only the typed subset. When HLA alleles, especially DR and DQ, strongly co-occurred, TCR associations were difficult to assign to individual alleles. Some IMGT-functional V segments, including TRBV6-2 and TRBV6-3, could not be distinguished by the 87-base-pair reads and were therefore excluded. The cohort was sequenced for TCR beta chains only, and without alpha or paired-chain data the features that could be detected were limited. Most CMV-associated TCR beta chains appeared to be HLA-restricted in a later analysis, and the HLA associations seemed to be driven largely by CMV exposure. In a later analysis, the rate of TCR association differed among HLA loci, with DRB1 alleles having the most associated TCRs and HLA-C alleles having the fewest. Across donors, most TCR sequences were observed very rarely, whereas some public TCRs were present in many individuals. A further reported finding was that TCR beta sequences accurately predicted the HLA-A and HLA-B alleles for most subjects in the first cohort. In a later genetic analysis, fewer N-insertions in productive TCRs were reported among donors in an Asian-associated ancestry cluster than the roughly 710-donor mean. Sequencing depth was assumed to be roughly uniform across donors in the presence/absence analyses, though that assumption may not hold.

Relative to germline, V is missing 5 bases and J is missing 6 bases, with 11 bases of the junction outside any gene match. From the cysteine up to the phenylalanine, the CDR3 has a length of 15 residues. Of the read, only the CDR3 DNA is kept; its 45 bases are in frame from base 1. The germline V gene encodes CDR1 SGHRS and CDR2 YFSETQ. The sequenced sample was PBMCs. The sequence links TRBV5-1 to TRBJ2-1, with 7 middle bases fitting TRBD1. This TCR came from a human donor in good health. The DNA sequence is given as TGCGCCAGCAGTTTTGCTGACAGGGAGCTCAATGAGCAGTTCTTC. Protein translation: CASSFADRELNEQFF. This CDR3, with the reference TRBV5-1 and TRBJ2-1 proteins standing in past its ends, gives the full variable domain KAGVTQTPRYLIKTRGQQVTLSCSPISGHRSVSWYQQTPGQGLQFLFEYFSETQRNKGNFPGRFSGRQFSNSRSEMNVSTLELGDSALYLCASSFADRELNEQFFGPGTRLTVL.